This section outlines one T cell receptor (beta chain) sequence together with its context. Assay used: immunoSEQ multiplex PCR; TCRdb lists only in-frame clones, some missing. The table has about 18,000 clones, about 69% seen once. This sample's treatment: randomized to nivolumab then ipilimumab (arm A) or the reverse (arm B). DNA-damaging chemotherapy had not been given to any patient beforehand. Live CD3+CD8+ CD19− CD56− cells were sorted from PBMCs. This specimen comes from a study of sequential checkpoint blockade in melanoma. Study as a whole: Arm A got nivolumab then ipilimumab; arm B the reverse, 1:1. After both sequences, patients received maintenance nivolumab.

The germline gives CDR1 SGDLS, CDR2 YYNGEE. The CDR3 loop spans 16 amino acids. Losses at the gene ends were 2 bases for V and 6 bases for J; bases not matched to a gene: 7. The TCR originated in a human donor with melanoma. The gene calls are TRBV9 and TRBJ2-7, with 14 bases aligning to TRBD2. The sequenced sample was CD8+ T cells sorted from blood (inferred from file names), obtained from a patient given nivolumab and ipilimumab in sequence. The CDR3 spells CASSVRGLAGEGEQYF. Here the CDR3 DNA reads TGTGCCAGCAGCGTTCGGGGACTAGCGGGAGAAGGCGAGCAGTACTTC.